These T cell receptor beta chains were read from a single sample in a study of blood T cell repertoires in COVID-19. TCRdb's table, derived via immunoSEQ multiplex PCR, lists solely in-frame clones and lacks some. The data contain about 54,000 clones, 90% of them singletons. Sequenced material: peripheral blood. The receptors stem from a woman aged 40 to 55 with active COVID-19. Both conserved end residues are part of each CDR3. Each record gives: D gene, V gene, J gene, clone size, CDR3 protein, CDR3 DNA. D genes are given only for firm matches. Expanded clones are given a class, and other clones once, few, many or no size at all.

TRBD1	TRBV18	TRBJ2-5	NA	CASSRDRPAPETQYF	TGTGCCAGCTCACGGGACAGACCGGCCCCAGAGACCCAGTACTTC
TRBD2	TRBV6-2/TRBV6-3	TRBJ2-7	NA	CASSYEAGGNSYEQYF	TGTGCCAGCAGTTATGAGGCGGGGGGAAACTCCTACGAGCAGTACTTC
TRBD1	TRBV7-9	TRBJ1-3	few	CASSGQGTPRNTIYF	TGTGCCAGCAGCGGACAGGGTACGCCAAGAAACACCATATATTTT
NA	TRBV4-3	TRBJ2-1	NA	CASSQFVGGGAGNEQFF	TGCGCCAGCAGCCAATTCGTAGGAGGTGGGGCGGGGAATGAGCAGTTCTTC
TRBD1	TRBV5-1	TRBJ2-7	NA	CASSLATGQGLYEQYF	TGCGCCAGCAGCTTGGCAACGGGACAGGGGTTATACGAGCAGTACTTC
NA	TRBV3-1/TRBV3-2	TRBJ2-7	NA	CASSLIQVGEQYF	TGTGCCAGCAGCCTAATACAGGTCGGGGAGCAGTACTTC
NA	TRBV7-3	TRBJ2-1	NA	CASSSLSGEQFF	TGTGCCAGCAGCTCGCTGAGCGGCGAGCAGTTCTTC
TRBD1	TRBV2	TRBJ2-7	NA	CASSGRQGSYEQYF	TGTGCCAGCAGTGGGCGACAGGGGAGCTACGAGCAGTACTTC
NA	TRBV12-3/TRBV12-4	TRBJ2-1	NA	CASSFQEQQFF	TGTGCCAGCAGTTTTCAGGAACAGCAGTTCTTC
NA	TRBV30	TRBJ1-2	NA	CAWSVRINDRLESVNYGYTF	TGTGCCTGGAGTGTACGAATTAATGACAGGCTAGAATCTGTCAACTATGGCTACACCTTC
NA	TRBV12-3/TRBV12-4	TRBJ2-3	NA	CASRQLTDTQYF	TGTGCCAGTAGACAGCTCACAGATACGCAGTATTTT
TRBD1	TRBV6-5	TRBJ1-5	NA	CASSLGGHQPQHF	TGTGCCAGCAGTTTAGGGGGCCATCAGCCCCAGCATTTT
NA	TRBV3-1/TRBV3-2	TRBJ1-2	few	CASSQDRLGYGYTF	TGTGCCAGCAGCCAAGATCGACTAGGATATGGCTACACCTTC
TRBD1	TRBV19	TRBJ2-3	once	CASSMTGQGLTDTQYF	TGTGCCAGTAGTATGACGGGACAGGGTTTAACAGATACGCAGTATTTT
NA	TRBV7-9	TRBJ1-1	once	CASSLAGGKRTEAFF	TGTGCCAGCAGCTTAGCAGGGGGAAAACGGACTGAAGCTTTCTTT
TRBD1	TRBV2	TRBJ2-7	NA	CASSLDYARTGATYEQYF	TGTGCCAGCAGCTTAGACTACGCCCGGACAGGGGCAACCTACGAGCAGTACTTC
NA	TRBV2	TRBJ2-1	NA	CASSVVRGTYNEQFF	TGTGCCAGCAGTGTGGTTCGGGGAACCTACAATGAGCAGTTCTTC
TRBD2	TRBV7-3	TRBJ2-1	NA	CASSPSPPSAGGYNEQFF	TGTGCCAGCAGCCCCTCCCCCCCTTCGGCGGGGGGCTACAATGAGCAGTTCTTC
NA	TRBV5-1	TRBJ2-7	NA	CASSLDGGTYEQYF	TGCGCCAGCAGCTTGGATGGGGGCACCTACGAGCAGTACTTC
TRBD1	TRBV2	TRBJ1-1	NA	CASNRDRTLEAFF	TGTGCCAGCAACCGGGACAGGACCCTCGAAGCTTTCTTT
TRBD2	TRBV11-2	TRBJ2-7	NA	CASSLPPSGDEQYF	TGTGCCAGCAGCCTCCCCCCTAGCGGGGACGAGCAGTACTTC
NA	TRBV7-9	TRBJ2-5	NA	CASSLVGGGSETQYF	TGTGCCAGCAGCTTAGTAGGGGGTGGGTCGGAGACCCAGTACTTC
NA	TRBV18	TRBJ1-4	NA	CASSPLQGGNEKLFF	TGTGCCAGCTCACCGTTACAGGGAGGGAATGAAAAACTGTTTTTT
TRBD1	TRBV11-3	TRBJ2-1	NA	CASSLGGQRYNEQFF	TGTGCCAGCAGCTTAGGGGGACAGAGGTACAATGAGCAGTTCTTC
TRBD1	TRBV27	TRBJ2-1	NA	CASSSDRGNEQFF	TGTGCCAGCAGTTCGGACAGGGGCAATGAGCAGTTCTTC
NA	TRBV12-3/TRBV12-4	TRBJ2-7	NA	CASSRGSEQYF	TGTGCCAGCAGCCGAGGTTCCGAGCAGTACTTC
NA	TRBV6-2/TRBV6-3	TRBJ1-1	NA	CASSHRLALNTEAFF	TGTGCCAGCAGTCACAGGTTGGCGCTGAACACTGAAGCTTTCTTT
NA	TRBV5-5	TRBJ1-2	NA	CASSLGQRLHYGYTF	TGTGCCAGCAGCCTTGGACAGCGCCTACACTATGGCTACACCTTC
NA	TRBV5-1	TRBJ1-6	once	CASSLAWQENSPLHF	TGCGCCAGCAGCTTGGCGTGGCAGGAAAATTCACCCCTCCACTTT
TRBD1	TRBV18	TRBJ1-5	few	CASSPEGQGRPWQPQHF	TGTGCCAGCTCACCAGAGGGACAGGGGCGTCCGTGGCAGCCCCAGCATTTT
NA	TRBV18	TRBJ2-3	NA	CASSDRQSTDTQYF	TGTGCCAGCTCGGACAGACAATCCACAGATACGCAGTATTTT
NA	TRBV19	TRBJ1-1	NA	CASSSRDRMNTEAFF	TGTGCCAGTAGTAGCCGCGACAGGATGAACACTGAAGCTTTCTTT
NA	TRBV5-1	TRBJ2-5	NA	CASSSEGTQYF	TGCGCCAGCAGCTCGGAGGGGACCCAGTACTTC
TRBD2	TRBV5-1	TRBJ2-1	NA	CASSWPESGGYNEQFF	TGCGCCAGCAGCTGGCCCGAGAGCGGGGGTTACAATGAGCAGTTCTTC
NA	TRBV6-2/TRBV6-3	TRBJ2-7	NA	CASSYSLSKQDPYEQYF	TGTGCCAGCAGTTATTCCCTATCGAAACAGGACCCCTACGAGCAGTACTTC
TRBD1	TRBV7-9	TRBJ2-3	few	CASSATTGDGDTQYF	TGTGCCAGCAGCGCCACGACAGGGGACGGAGATACGCAGTATTTT
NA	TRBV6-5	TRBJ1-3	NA	CASSYSGSSGNTIYF	TGTGCCAGCAGTTACTCGGGGAGCTCTGGAAACACCATATATTTT
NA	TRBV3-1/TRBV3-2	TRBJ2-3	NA	CASTSGGGRTDTQYF	TGTGCCAGCACCTCAGGCGGGGGCCGCACAGATACGCAGTATTTT
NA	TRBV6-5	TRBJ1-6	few	CASSSLLAHNSPLHF	TGTGCCAGCAGTTCCCTGTTAGCCCATAATTCACCCCTCCACTTT
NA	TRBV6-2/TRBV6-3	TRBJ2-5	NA	CASSQLVPETQYF	TGTGCCAGCAGTCAACTAGTTCCAGAGACCCAGTACTTC
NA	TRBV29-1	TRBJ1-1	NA	CSVDRFGNTEAFF	TGCAGCGTTGATAGATTCGGGAACACTGAAGCTTTCTTT
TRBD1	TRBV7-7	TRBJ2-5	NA	CASSRTGESGETQYF	TGTGCCAGCAGCCGAACAGGGGAATCGGGAGAGACCCAGTACTTC
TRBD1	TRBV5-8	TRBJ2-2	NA	CASSLLGTGRTGELFF	TGTGCCAGCAGCTTACTTGGGACAGGGAGGACCGGGGAGCTGTTTTTT
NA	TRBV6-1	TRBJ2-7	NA	CASSELLSSYEQYF	TGTGCCAGCAGTGAACTATTGAGCTCCTACGAGCAGTACTTC
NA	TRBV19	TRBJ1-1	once	CASRAWGGEAFF	TGTGCCAGTAGGGCTTGGGGGGGTGAAGCTTTCTTT
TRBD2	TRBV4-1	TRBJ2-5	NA	CASSQERLAGGRETQYF	TGCGCCAGCAGCCAAGAACGACTAGCGGGGGGGCGGGAGACCCAGTACTTC
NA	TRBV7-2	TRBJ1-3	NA	CASSPPAQLRNTIYF	TGTGCCAGCAGCCCGCCCGCACAGTTAAGAAACACCATATATTTT
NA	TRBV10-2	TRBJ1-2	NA	CASSEPGDGYTF	TGCGCCAGCAGTGAACCCGGGGATGGCTACACCTTC
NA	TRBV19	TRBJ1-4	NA	CASSIAPVNLEKLFF	TGTGCCAGTAGTATAGCCCCAGTCAACCTTGAAAAACTGTTTTTT
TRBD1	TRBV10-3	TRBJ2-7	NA	CAIEQGAGEQYF	TGTGCCATAGAACAGGGGGCGGGGGAGCAGTACTTC